The sequence of this T cell receptor beta chain was determined in a study of OX40 agonist ivuxolimab in advanced cancers. Study information: Ivuxolimab, an agonistic anti-OX40 (CD134) antibody, was given to patients.

Libraries were prepared by immunoSEQ multiplex PCR; TCRdb keeps only in-frame clonotypes and omits some of them. The sample shows tens of thousands of clones, 85% of them seen only once. Between the trimmed V and J ends, which lost 6 bases and 2 bases, there was a span of 12 bases. This CDR3 region has 14 residues. Looked up from germline, CDR1 is MNHEY and CDR2 is SVGAGI. The rearrangement links TRBV6-5 to TRBJ2-3; D gene unclear. The receptor was derived from an adult with an advanced solid tumor such as melanoma, head and neck, liver or kidney cancer. The sample in question was CD4+ or CD8+ T cells sorted from blood, obtained in a trial of the OX40 agonist ivuxolimab. This CDR3 reads CASSREWSTDTQYF. The CDR3 coding sequence is TGTGCCAGCAGCCGCGAATGGTCCACAGATACGCAGTATTTT.